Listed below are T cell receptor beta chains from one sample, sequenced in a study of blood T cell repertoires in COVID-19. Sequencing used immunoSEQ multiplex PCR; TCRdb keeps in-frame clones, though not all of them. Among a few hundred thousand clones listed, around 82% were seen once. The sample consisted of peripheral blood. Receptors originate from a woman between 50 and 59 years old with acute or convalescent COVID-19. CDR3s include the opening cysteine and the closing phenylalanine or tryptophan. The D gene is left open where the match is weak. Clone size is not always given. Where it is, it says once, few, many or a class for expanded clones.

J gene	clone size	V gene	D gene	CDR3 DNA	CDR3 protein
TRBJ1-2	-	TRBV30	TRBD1	TGTGCCTGGAGTGTACCTCCTGAGTCAGGGGGCAGGTATGGCTACACCTTC	CAWSVPPESGGRYGYTF
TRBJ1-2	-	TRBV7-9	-	TGTGCCAGCAGCTTAGAGCGGGGGGCCGGAGACACCTTC	CASSLERGAGDTF
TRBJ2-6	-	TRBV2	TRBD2	TGTGCCAGCAGTTTTAGCGGGGGGAACTCTGGGGCCAACGTCCTGACTTTC	CASSFSGGNSGANVLTF
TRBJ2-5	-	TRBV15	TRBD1	TGTGCCACCAGCAGAGGGACAGGGGGCACAGAGACCCAGTACTTC	CATSRGTGGTETQYF
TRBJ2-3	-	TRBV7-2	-	TGTGCCAGCAGCCCTCACAGGGTTGAGACAGATACGCAGTATTTT	CASSPHRVETDTQYF
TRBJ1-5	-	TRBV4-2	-	TGTGCCAGCAGCCAAGATCCGGGCAATCAGCCCCAGCATTTT	CASSQDPGNQPQHF
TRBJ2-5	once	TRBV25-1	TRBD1	TGTGCCAGCAGTGACCTCGGGACAGAACAAGAGACCCAGTACTTC	CASSDLGTEQETQYF
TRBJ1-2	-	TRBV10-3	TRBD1	TGTGCCATCGGCAGCTACAGGGGCCCTAACTATGGCTACACCTTC	CAIGSYRGPNYGYTF
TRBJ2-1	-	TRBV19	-	TGTGCCAGTAGTATAGGGGGCGTTGAGCAGTTCTTC	CASSIGGVEQFF
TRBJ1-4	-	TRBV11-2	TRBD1	TGTGCCAGCAGCCTAGACAGGGGGAAGGAAAAACTGTTTTTT	CASSLDRGKEKLFF
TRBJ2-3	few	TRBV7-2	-	TGTGCCAGCAGCTTATCGTGGCGGGAAACAGATACGCAGTATTTT	CASSLSWRETDTQYF
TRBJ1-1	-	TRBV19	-	TGTGCCAGTAGTACTATCAGGGGAACTGAAGCTTTCTTT	CASSTIRGTEAFF
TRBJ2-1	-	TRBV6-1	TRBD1	TGTGCCAGCAGTGAGGGACAGGGCCGAAATGAGCAGTTCTTC	CASSEGQGRNEQFF
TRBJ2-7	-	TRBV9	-	TGTGCCAGCAGCGTAGGCGGATACTTGTACGAGCAGTACTTC	CASSVGGYLYEQYF
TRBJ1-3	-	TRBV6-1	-	TGTGCCAGCAGTGAAAGTGTGAGCTCTGGAAACACCATATATTTT	CASSESVSSGNTIYF
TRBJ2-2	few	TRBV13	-	TGTGCCAGCACCCTATCGAACACCGGGGAGCTGTTTTTT	CASTLSNTGELFF
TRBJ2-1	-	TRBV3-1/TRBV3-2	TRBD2	TGTGCCAGCAGCCAAGATAGGCCTAGCGCGGGGGGTGAGCAGTTCTTC	CASSQDRPSAGGEQFF
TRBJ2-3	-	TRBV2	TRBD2	TGTGCCAGCACCTTTAGCGGGAGGGAAGATACGCAGTATTTT	CASTFSGREDTQYF
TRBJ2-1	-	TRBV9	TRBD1	TGTGCCAGCAGCGCCGGGACAGGGGGCCCCTGGAGCTCCTACAATGAGCAGTTCTTC	CASSAGTGGPWSSYNEQFF
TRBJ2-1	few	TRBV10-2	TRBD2	TGCGCCAGCAGTAGAGCGGGGGGGCCTCAAGAAGAGCAGTTCTTC	CASSRAGGPQEEQFF
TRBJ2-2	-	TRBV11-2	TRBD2	TGTGCCAGCAGCCTCGGGACTAGCGGGGGGGAGCTGTTTTTT	CASSLGTSGGELFF
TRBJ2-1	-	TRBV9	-	TGTGCCAGCAGCGTAGATGCAGGATCCTACAATGAGCAGTTCTTC	CASSVDAGSYNEQFF
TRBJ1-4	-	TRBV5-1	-	TGCGCCAGCAGCGCAGGGGTAGGTGCGACTAATGAAAAACTGTTTTTT	CASSAGVGATNEKLFF
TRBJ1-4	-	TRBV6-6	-	TGTGCCAGCAGGGCTGAAAAACTGTTTTTT	CASRAEKLFF
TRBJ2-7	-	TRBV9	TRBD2	TGTGCCGGCACCGTACCCACTAGCGGGTCCTACGAGCAGTACTTC	CAGTVPTSGSYEQYF
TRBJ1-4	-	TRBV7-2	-	TGTGCCAGCAGCCCCAGGCCGGGATTTGAAAAACTGTTTTTT	CASSPRPGFEKLFF
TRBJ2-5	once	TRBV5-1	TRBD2	TGCGCCAGCAGCTTGGGGACTAGCGGGAGCGGCGAGACCCAGTACTTC	CASSLGTSGSGETQYF
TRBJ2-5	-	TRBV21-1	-	TGTGCCAGCAGCAAAGCGCTTTCCTTGACTCAGGGTAGGGAGACCCAGTACTTC	CASSKALSLTQGRETQYF
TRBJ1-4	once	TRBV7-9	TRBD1	TGTGCCAGCAGCCCGGGACAGGGAAATGAAAAACTGTTTTTT	CASSPGQGNEKLFF
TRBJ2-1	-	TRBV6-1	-	TGTGCCAGCAGTGGCCGACAGGCTAGCTCCTACAATGAGCAGTTCTTC	CASSGRQASSYNEQFF
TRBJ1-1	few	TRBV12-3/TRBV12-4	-	TGTGCCAGCACCGTACAGGGAAATACTGAAGCTTTCTTT	CASTVQGNTEAFF
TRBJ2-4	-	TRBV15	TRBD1	TGTGCCACCAGCAGAGATCCGAACAGGGGGACGGCCAAAAACATTCAGTACTTC	CATSRDPNRGTAKNIQYF
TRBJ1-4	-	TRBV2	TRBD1	TGTGCCAGCGAACAGGGGGCGAATGAAAAACTGTTTTTT	CASEQGANEKLFF
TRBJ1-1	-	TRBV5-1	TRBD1	TGCGCCAGCAGCTTGGCCGGGGACAGTGAAGCTTTCTTT	CASSLAGDSEAFF
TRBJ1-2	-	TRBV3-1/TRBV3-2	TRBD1	TGTGCCAGCAGCCAGACCGGGACAGGGGTAAACTATGGCTACACCTTC	CASSQTGTGVNYGYTF
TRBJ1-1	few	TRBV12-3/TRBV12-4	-	TGTGCCAGCAGTCAACGGGGGGGGGCTGAAGCTTTCTTT	CASSQRGGAEAFF
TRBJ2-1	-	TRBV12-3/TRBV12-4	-	TGTGCCAGCAGGGAAACCGGGTACAATGAGCAGTTCTTC	CASRETGYNEQFF
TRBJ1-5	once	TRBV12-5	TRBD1	TGTGCTAGTGGTTGGGACAGGCGGCAGCCCCAGCATTTT	CASGWDRRQPQHF
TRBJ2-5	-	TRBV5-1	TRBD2	TGCGCCAGCAGCTTGGTCGGGACTAGCGGGCAGACCCAGTACTTC	CASSLVGTSGQTQYF
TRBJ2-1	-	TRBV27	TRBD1	TGTGCCAGCAGGACTCCGACAGGGTTCAATGAGCAGTTCTTC	CASRTPTGFNEQFF
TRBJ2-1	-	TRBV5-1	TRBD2	TGCGCCAGCAGCTTTCCAGCGGGAGGCATATATGAGCAGTTCTTC	CASSFPAGGIYEQFF
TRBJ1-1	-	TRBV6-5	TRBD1	TGTGCCAGCAGTCCCACAGGGGGCCGGCCTGAAGCTTTCTTT	CASSPTGGRPEAFF
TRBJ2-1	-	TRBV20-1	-	TGCAGTGCTCCTAAGCGGGATGAGCAGTTCTTC	CSAPKRDEQFF
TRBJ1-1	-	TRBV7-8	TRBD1	TGTGCCAGCAGCTTAGTAACAGGGGGAATTGAAGCTTTCTTT	CASSLVTGGIEAFF
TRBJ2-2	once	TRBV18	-	TGTGCCAGCTCACGCTTCCTTTTAACCGGGACAACGAACACCGGGGAGCTGTTTTTT	CASSRFLLTGTTNTGELFF
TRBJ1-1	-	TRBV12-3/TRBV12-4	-	TGTGCCAGCAGTTTATTAGTGAACACTGAAGCTTTCTTT	CASSLLVNTEAFF
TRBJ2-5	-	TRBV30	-	TGTGCCTGGAGTGTACGGGACAATAAAGAGACCCAGTACTTC	CAWSVRDNKETQYF
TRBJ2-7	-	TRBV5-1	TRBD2	TGCGCCAGCAGCCAGGGACTAGCTGTATACGAGCAGTACTTC	CASSQGLAVYEQYF
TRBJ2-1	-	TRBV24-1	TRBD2	TGTGCCACCAGCCCCCCGGGGGGGCTGGACAATGAGCAGTTCTTC	CATSPPGGLDNEQFF
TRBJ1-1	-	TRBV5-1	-	TGCGCCAGCAGCTTGCAGGGAAGTTGGGACACTGAAGCTTTCTTT	CASSLQGSWDTEAFF